This T cell receptor beta chain was retrieved from a study of OX40 agonist ivuxolimab in advanced cancers. Across the study: Prior checkpoint blockade (anti-PD-1, anti-PD-L1 or anti-CTLA-4) was permitted; less than 45% had it.

Assay: immunoSEQ multiplex PCR; the TCRdb copy retains only in-frame clones and omits some. The profile shows about 72,000 clones, over 70% of them singletons. This clone turned up a few times. The CDR3 runs to 15 residues. With 2 bases removed from V and 3 bases from J, the gap between germline ends came to 14 bases. The germline V gene encodes CDR1 SEHNR and CDR2 FQNEAQ (reference sequence). The source of this sequence is an adult with an advanced solid tumor such as melanoma, head and neck, liver or kidney cancer. The V and J genes are TRBV7-9 and TRBJ2-7, with D perhaps matching TRBD1 or TRBD2 (5 bases each). Sequencing was performed on CD4+ or CD8+ T cells sorted from blood, taken in a trial of the OX40 agonist ivuxolimab. The CDR3 bases are TGTGCCAGCAGCTTACGGGACGGAGCCCTCTACGAGCAGTACTTC. Translated, it gives CASSLRDGALYEQYF.